The clone carrying this T cell receptor (beta chain) was observed a few times. This record belongs to a study of T-cell memory formation after mild COVID-19. TCRdb re-called the 5' RACE reads through MiXCR, storing one row per CDR3 protein. The top ten clones hold around 13% of a sample with about 420,000 distinct CDR3 sequences, more than 20% of them seen once. Germline CDR1 reads SGHRS; CDR2 reads YFSETQ. This CDR3 has 16 amino acids. J gave up 6 bases and V 1 base, and 11 bases lay outside the gene matches. The clonotype was recovered from an adult woman who had mild COVID-19 (a few samples of this study predate the infection). Cell type and time point are not known. Sequenced input: PBMCs or a T cell subset sorted from them (not recorded which). The chain links TRBV5-1 to TRBJ2-7, with 9 bases fitting TRBD1. CDR3: CASSLNPGQGFSEQYF. Here the CDR3 DNA reads TGCGCCAGCAGCTTGAATCCGGGACAGGGCTTTAGCGAGCAGTACTTC.